Below are 3 T cell receptor beta chains sequenced from a single sample in a study of somatic mutations in cytotoxic T cells in rheumatoid arthritis. Sequenced by immunoSEQ multiplex PCR; TCRdb stores in-frame clones only, minus some. Of about 14,000 clones listed, over 80% are singletons. Material for sequencing was CD4+ T cells sorted from blood. These receptors were obtained from a man between 70 and 80 years old with rheumatoid arthritis.

The gene calls are TRBV18 and TRBJ1-2; the D gene is possibly TRBD1 (6 bases). The CDR3 contains 14 residues. Germline assignment: CDR1 KGHSH and CDR2 LQKENI. Trimming shortened V by 5 bases and J by 3 bases, and 13 bases separated the two germline ends. The CDR3 DNA sequence: TGTGCCAGCTCAGGACAGTTGGGGGACTATGGCTACACCTTC. Its translation is CASSGQLGDYGYTF.

This clone has just one count. This chain joins TRBV11-2 and TRBJ1-2; a possible D gene is TRBD1 (5 bases). This CDR3 contains 15 residues. CDR1 and CDR2 (germline): SGHAT, FQNNGV. V lost 5 bases and J lost 4, with 17 bases in between. The CDR3 sequence is CASSQRRPGPYGYTF. Here the CDR3 DNA reads TGTGCCAGCAGCCAACGCCGGCCAGGGCCCTATGGCTACACCTTC.

This clone was found once. V is TRBV29-1 and J is TRBJ2-3; the D is unclear. Trimming pared 3 bases from V and 0 bases from J, leaving 7 bases between. CDR1 is SQVTM, CDR2 ANQGSEA, per germline. The CDR3 consists of 13 residues. Written as DNA, the CDR3 is TGCAGCGTTGAGTTGCGGAGCACAGATACGCAGTATTTT. It specifies CSVELRSTDTQYF.